The rows below give T cell receptor beta chains drawn from one sample of a study of OX40 agonist ivuxolimab in advanced cancers. Profiling relied on immunoSEQ multiplex PCR, and the TCRdb table lists in-frame clones only, not all of them. Counted here are roughly 100,000 clones, roughly 89% occurring once; the ten biggest clones make up roughly 1.5%. The sample in question was CD4+ or CD8+ T cells sorted from blood, obtained in a trial of the OX40 agonist ivuxolimab. The receptors originated from an adult with an advanced solid tumor such as melanoma, head and neck, liver or kidney cancer. The CDR3 runs from the conserved cysteine through the conserved F or W. Each record gives: J gene, clone size, D gene, CDR3 length, V gene, CDR3 DNA, CDR3 protein. D genes are given only for firm matches. For some rows the clone size is stated as once, few or many, or as a class when expanded; others skip it.

J: TRBJ2-3; size: .; D: TRBD2; length: 16; V: TRBV7-3; DNA: TGTGCCAGCAGCTTGGGACTAGCCCTGCGCACAGATACGCAGTATTTT; CDR3: CASSLGLALRTDTQYF
J: TRBJ2-5; size: .; D: TRBD1; length: 14; V: TRBV4-1; DNA: TGCGCCAGCAGCCCGACAGGGGGGGAAGAGACCCAGTACTTC; CDR3: CASSPTGGEETQYF
J: TRBJ2-2; size: .; D: TRBD2; length: 19; V: TRBV11-3; DNA: TGTGCCAGCAGCTTAGATAGCGGGAGGGGGAAGGAGTGGACCGGGGAGCTGTTTTTT; CDR3: CASSLDSGRGKEWTGELFF
J: TRBJ2-3; size: .; D: .; length: 15; V: TRBV5-1; DNA: TGCGCCAGCAGCTTGGCCCCTAGGGGGAGAGATACGCAGTATTTT; CDR3: CASSLAPRGRDTQYF
J: TRBJ1-5; size: .; D: .; length: 13; V: TRBV10-3; DNA: TGTGCCATCAGGGGCCTCCCCAATCAGCCCCAGCATTTT; CDR3: CAIRGLPNQPQHF
J: TRBJ1-2; size: .; D: TRBD1; length: 15; V: TRBV7-2; DNA: TGTGCCAGCAGCTTGGGGACAGGGAGGCAATACGGCTACACCTTC; CDR3: CASSLGTGRQYGYTF
J: TRBJ2-1; size: .; D: .; length: 15; V: TRBV7-2; DNA: TGTGCCAGCAGCTCACAACCCCGGGACTACAATGAGCAGTTCTTC; CDR3: CASSSQPRDYNEQFF
J: TRBJ1-4; size: .; D: .; length: 15; V: TRBV4-3; DNA: TGCGCCAGCAGCCCCCGGGGGGAGGGAGACGAAAAACTGTTTTTT; CDR3: CASSPRGEGDEKLFF
J: TRBJ2-1; size: .; D: TRBD2; length: 16; V: TRBV5-1; DNA: TGCGCCAGCAGCTGGCGACTAGCTAACTCCTACAATGAGCAGTTCTTC; CDR3: CASSWRLANSYNEQFF
J: TRBJ1-2; size: .; D: TRBD1; length: 15; V: TRBV5-1; DNA: TGCGCCAGCAGCTTGGCGCAGGGGGCCTACTATGGCTACACCTTC; CDR3: CASSLAQGAYYGYTF
J: TRBJ2-3; size: .; D: .; length: 11; V: TRBV20-1; DNA: TGCAGCCCGGCAAAGACAGATACGCAGTATTTT; CDR3: CSPAKTDTQYF
J: TRBJ2-4; size: .; D: TRBD2; length: 16; V: TRBV14; DNA: TGTGCCAGCAGCCACCTAGCGGAACTAGCCAAAAACATTCAGTACTTC; CDR3: CASSHLAELAKNIQYF
J: TRBJ1-3; size: .; D: .; length: 15; V: TRBV7-2; DNA: TGTGCCAGCAGCTCCGGGCCCCAATCTGGAAACACCATATATTTT; CDR3: CASSSGPQSGNTIYF
J: TRBJ1-5; size: once; D: TRBD1; length: 14; V: TRBV19; DNA: TGTGCCAGTAGCCGGGACAGGGGGAATCAGCCCCAGCATTTT; CDR3: CASSRDRGNQPQHF
J: TRBJ2-1; size: .; D: .; length: 14; V: TRBV2; DNA: TGTGCCAGCAGTGAACAGGGTGCGTACAATGAGCAGTTCTTC; CDR3: CASSEQGAYNEQFF
J: TRBJ2-7; size: .; D: TRBD1; length: 14; V: TRBV14; DNA: TGTGCCAGCAGCACGGGACAGGGAATCTACGAGCAGTACTTC; CDR3: CASSTGQGIYEQYF
J: TRBJ1-5; size: .; D: TRBD1; length: 17; V: TRBV9; DNA: TGTGCCAGCAGCGCCCAGGGGGACAGGCAGGTCGGTCAGCCCCAGCATTTT; CDR3: CASSAQGDRQVGQPQHF
J: TRBJ2-7; size: .; D: TRBD1; length: 15; V: TRBV7-9; DNA: TGTGCCAGCAGCTCCGTGAGACAGGGAAGCTACGAGCAGTACTTC; CDR3: CASSSVRQGSYEQYF
J: TRBJ2-7; size: .; D: TRBD2; length: 16; V: TRBV7-9; DNA: TGTGCCAGCAGCCCAAATCCTAGCGGGAGGTGGAGCGAGCAGTACTTC; CDR3: CASSPNPSGRWSEQYF
J: TRBJ2-5; size: .; D: .; length: 15; V: TRBV7-2; DNA: TGTGCCAGCAGCTTCGGGGGCGGTCGGCAAGAGACCCAGTACTTC; CDR3: CASSFGGGRQETQYF
J: TRBJ1-1; size: .; D: .; length: 13; V: TRBV6-5; DNA: TGTGCCAGCAGTTACAAGGCCCACCAGGACGCTTTCTTT; CDR3: CASSYKAHQDAFF
J: TRBJ2-7; size: .; D: TRBD1; length: 14; V: TRBV5-4; DNA: TGTGCCAGCAGCTTGGAGGGACAGTCCTACGAGCAGTACTTC; CDR3: CASSLEGQSYEQYF